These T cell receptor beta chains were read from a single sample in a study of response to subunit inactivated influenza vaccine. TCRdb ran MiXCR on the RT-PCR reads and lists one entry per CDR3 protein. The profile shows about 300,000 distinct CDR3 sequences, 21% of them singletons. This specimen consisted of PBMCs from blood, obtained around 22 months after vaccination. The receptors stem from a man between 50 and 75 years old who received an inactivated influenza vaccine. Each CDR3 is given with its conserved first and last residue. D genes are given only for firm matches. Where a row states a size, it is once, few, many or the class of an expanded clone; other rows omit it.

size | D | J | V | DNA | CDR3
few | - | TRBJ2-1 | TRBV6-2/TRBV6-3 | TGTGCCAGCAATGACAGTCCCTACAATGAGCAGTTCTTC | CASNDSPYNEQFF
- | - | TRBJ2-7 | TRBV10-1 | TGCGCCAGCAGTGAGTCTCTGGGTTCGGGCTACGAGCAGTACTTC | CASSESLGSGYEQYF
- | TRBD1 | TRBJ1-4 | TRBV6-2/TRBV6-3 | TGTGCCAGCAGTTACGGGCGATTTAGACAGGGGAGGTTTTCGCCTAATGAAAAACTGTTTTTT | CASSYGRFRQGRFSPNEKLFF
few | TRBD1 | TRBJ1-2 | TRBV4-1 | TGCGCCAGCAGCCAAGATCAAACAGGGGCGAAAGCTAACTATGGCTACACCTTC | CASSQDQTGAKANYGYTF
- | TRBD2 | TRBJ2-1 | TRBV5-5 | TGTGCCAGCAGCTTGGCCAGCGGGGACAATGAGCAGTTCTTC | CASSLASGDNEQFF
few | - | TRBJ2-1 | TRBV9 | TGTGCCAGCAGCGTAGCAGCGGGTTATTCCTATGAGCAGTTCTTC | CASSVAAGYSYEQFF
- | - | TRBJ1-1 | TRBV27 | TGTGCCAGCAGTTCGGGGCGTTCTGTCACTGAAGCTTTCTTT | CASSSGRSVTEAFF
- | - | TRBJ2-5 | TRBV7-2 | TGTGCCAGCAGCTTCTCGGGCGGTGCACAAGAGACCCAGTACTTC | CASSFSGGAQETQYF
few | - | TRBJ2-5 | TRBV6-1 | TGTGCCAGCAGTGAAGGTTTCGTCGCTAATCAGTACTTC | CASSEGFVANQYF
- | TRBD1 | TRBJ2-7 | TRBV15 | TGTGCCACCAGCAGAGATCGGGGACAGGGGATGCGGGAGCAGTACTTC | CATSRDRGQGMREQYF
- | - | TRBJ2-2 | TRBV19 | TGTGCCAGTAGTATCTTCCCGCAGGGGAACACCGGGGAGCTGTTTTTT | CASSIFPQGNTGELFF
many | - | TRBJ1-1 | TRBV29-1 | TGCAGCGTTGAGCGTAGTCCCGACACTGAAGCTTTCTTT | CSVERSPDTEAFF
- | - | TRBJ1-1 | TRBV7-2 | TGTGCCAGCAGCTTGGTCCAGTTGAACTTGAACACTGAAGCTTTCTTT | CASSLVQLNLNTEAFF
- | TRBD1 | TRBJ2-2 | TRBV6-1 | TGTGCCAGTAGACAGGGTCTGAACACCGGGGAGCTGTTTTTT | CASRQGLNTGELFF